Below are 18 T cell receptor beta chains sequenced from a single sample in a study of cytomegalovirus exposure and HLA in healthy donors. Researchers ran the PCR with 60 Vbeta and 13 Jbeta primers. Method: immunoSEQ multiplex PCR; TCRdb's copy keeps in-frame clones and lacks some. Of 150,000 or so clones in the sample, about 72% are singletons; the top ten hold 1.5%. The material sequenced was PBMCs. The receptor set was obtained from a female donor in good health and CMV-seronegative.

Only a few counts were recorded for this clone. The rearrangement joins TRBV11-3 to TRBJ2-5; 12 bases fit TRBD2. The CDR3 totals 16 residues. The J segment lost 4 bases and the V segment lost 2 bases, leaving 5 bases of the junction unmatched. From germline, CDR1 is SGHNT and CDR2 YENEEA. This CDR3 reads CASSLSSGRAGETQYF. The CDR3 DNA sequence: TGTGCCAGCAGCTTATCTAGCGGGAGGGCCGGAGAGACCCAGTACTTC.

This sequence joins TRBV5-6 and TRBJ1-3; no firm D call. The CDR3 contains 15 residues. CDR1 is SGHDT and CDR2 is YYEEEE in the germline V gene. Trimming left V 3 bases short and J 0 bases short, with 10 bases between. The chain's CDR3 is CASSWSPTSGNTIYF. CDR3 sequence (DNA): TGTGCCAGCAGCTGGTCCCCTACCTCTGGAAACACCATATATTTT.

The rearrangement uses TRBV28 and TRBJ1-4; D might be TRBD1 (5 bases). V was clipped by 4 bases and J by 3 bases, with 12 bases between them. This CDR3 region has 15 residues. Germline V gene data show CDR1 as MDHEN and CDR2 as SYDVKM. This chain's CDR3 is CASSSEGVANEKLFF. In DNA, the CDR3 is TGTGCCAGCAGTTCCGAAGGGGTAGCTAATGAAAAACTGTTTTTT.

The V and J genes are TRBV15 and TRBJ1-3; a possible D gene is TRBD1 (5 bases). The CDR3 loop spans 16 amino acids. Looked up from germline, CDR1 is LNHNV and CDR2 is YYDKDF (reference sequence). Deletions cut 1 base from V and 4 bases from J, with 14 bases between. The CDR3 bases are TGTGCCACCAGCAGAGTTGGGGACTTGGGGGGAAACACCATATATTTT. This encodes CATSRVGDLGGNTIYF.

This chain uses TRBV4-3 with TRBJ1-1; D gene ambiguous. This CDR3 contains 13 residues. Trimming removed 1 base from V and 7 bases from J, with 10 bases in between. Germline V gene sequence: CDR1 LGHNA, CDR2 YSLEER. The CDR3 spells CASSQARSREAFF. In DNA, the CDR3 is TGCGCCAGCAGCCAAGCTAGGTCCCGTGAAGCTTTCTTT.

CDR3: CASGGVLEPQHF. The CDR3 bases are TGTGCCAGCGGCGGGGTTTTGGAGCCCCAGCATTTT. The chain has TRBV7-8 and TRBJ1-5; unclear D gene. The CDR3 extends over 12 amino acids. Trimming removed 8 bases from V and 8 bases from J, with 13 bases in between. In germline, CDR1 is SGHVS, CDR2 FQNEAQ.

The rearrangement joins TRBV4-3 to TRBJ1-1, with 12 bases fitting TRBD1. Germline CDR1 reads LGHNA; CDR2 reads YSLEER. The CDR3 is 21 amino acids. The V and J ends lost 4 bases and 5 bases, in that order; junction bases with no gene match: 23. The CDR3 sequence: CASSPDLLPGQGAQIKTEAFF. CDR3 nucleotide sequence: TGCGCCAGCAGCCCCGATCTCCTTCCGGGACAGGGGGCGCAAATCAAGACTGAAGCTTTCTTT.

The rearrangement uses TRBV30 and TRBJ2-1; 9 positions agree with TRBD2. The CDR3 totals 17 residues. Unmatched junction bases numbered 16, after V lost 3 bases and J lost 7 bases. Germline CDR1 and CDR2: GTSNPN and SVGIG (reference sequence). In nucleotides, the CDR3 is TGTGCCTGGAGGGGGGGGCGGGAGGGGGTTCAGGGGAATGAGCAGTTCTTC. Encoded protein: CAWRGGREGVQGNEQFF.

This clone has a single count. CDR3 nucleotide sequence: TGTGCCAGCACGAGAACAGGGGTCCTCGCCGGGGAGCTGTTTTTT. Translation: CASTRTGVLAGELFF. This sequence joins TRBV2 and TRBJ2-2, with 7 positions matching TRBD1. This CDR3 is built from 15 residues. The V segment lost 7 bases and the J segment 6 bases; nucleotides outside the gene matches: 11. Germline lookup yields CDR1 SNHLY and CDR2 FYNNEI.

This chain links TRBV18 with TRBJ2-7; D is uncertain. Trimming took 3 bases from V and 5 from J, leaving 8 bases between them. Germline V gene sequence: CDR1 KGHSH, CDR2 LQKENI. CDR3 length: 12 residues. For the CDR3, the DNA is TGTGCCAGCTCACCGAGTACGGACGAGCAGTACTTC. Its protein is CASSPSTDEQYF.

Only one count was recorded for this clone. The chain joins TRBV18 to TRBJ1-5; the match to TRBD1 covers 11 bases. CDR3 length: 17 amino acids. The V and J ends lost 3 bases and 5 bases, in that order; junction bases with no gene match: 9. Per the germline V gene, CDR1 is KGHSH and CDR2 is LQKENI. In DNA, the CDR3 is TGTGCCAGCTCACCCAGGACCACGGGACAGGGGGATCAGCCCCAGCATTTT. This sequence encodes CASSPRTTGQGDQPQHF.

This clone is a singleton in its sample. The chain couples TRBV20-1 to TRBJ2-7; D not certain. In germline, CDR1 is DFQATT, CDR2 SNEGSKA (reference sequence). The CDR3 has 11 amino acids. Trimming pared 6 bases from V and 5 bases from J, leaving 11 bases between. The CDR3 DNA reads TGCAGTGCCTCCCGCGAAGACGAGCAGTACTTC. The encoded protein is CSASREDEQYF.

The chain combines TRBV19 with TRBJ2-7; D is unresolved. Looked up from germline, CDR1 is LNHDA and CDR2 is SQIVND (reference sequence). This CDR3 region has 13 residues. V shed 3 bases and J shed 9 bases, with 15 bases lying between them. The CDR3 is CASSMGRQRGQYF. CDR3 in DNA: TGTGCCAGTAGTATGGGTCGGCAGCGTGGGCAGTACTTC.

V is TRBV5-1 and J is TRBJ2-7; D is possibly TRBD1 (5 bases). The germline gives CDR1 SGHRS, CDR2 YFSETQ. V dropped 0 bases and J dropped 2 bases, with 12 bases sitting between them. This CDR3 region has 15 residues. CDR3 sequence reads: CASSLEPGYAYEQYF. For the CDR3, the DNA is TGCGCCAGCAGCTTGGAACCAGGGTACGCCTACGAGCAGTACTTC.

The J gene is TRBJ1-5, the V gene TRBV4-3; TRBD1 might be the D (6 bases). Germline V gene lookup returns CDR1 LGHNA and CDR2 YSLEER. CDR3 size: 18 residues. Trimming left V 5 bases short and J 6 bases short, with 26 bases between. As DNA, the CDR3 is TGCGCCAGCAGCTCGAGCCTTTTACGGGCAGGGGTCAGTCAGCCCCAGCATTTT. Encoded protein: CASSSSLLRAGVSQPQHF.

This clone was observed once. V usage is TRBV11-2 and J usage is TRBJ2-7; TRBD2 might be the D (6 bases). With 1 base removed from V and 2 bases from J, the gap between germline ends came to 12 bases. This CDR3 is 15 amino acids long. Germline CDR1 SGHAT, CDR2 FQNNGV. The CDR3 sequence is CASSLATGATYEQYF. CDR3 DNA: TGTGCCAGCAGCTTAGCGACGGGAGCAACCTACGAGCAGTACTTC.

The V call is TRBV18, the J call TRBJ1-4; D ambiguous. V lost 4 bases, J lost 0 bases, and 9 bases lay in between. The CDR3 loop spans 15 amino acids. CDR1 and CDR2 from the germline V gene are KGHSH and LQKENI. CDR3 coding DNA: TGTGCCAGCTCACTCTACGGTGCAACTAATGAAAAACTGTTTTTT. Translation: CASSLYGATNEKLFF.

This clone showed up just once. The genes are TRBV27 and TRBJ1-3; D possibly corresponds to TRBD1 (6 bases). V lost 2 bases and J lost 6, with 14 bases in between. Germline V gene sequence: CDR1 MNHEY, CDR2 SMNVEV (reference sequence). This CDR3 has 15 amino acids. The DNA for the CDR3 is TGTGCCAGCAGTTTAAGGGGGATCGGGTCAAACACCATATATTTT. Translation gives CASSLRGIGSNTIYF.